These 4 T cell receptor beta chains were all obtained from the same sample, sequenced in a study of blood T cell repertoires in COVID-19. Method: immunoSEQ multiplex PCR; TCRdb's copy keeps in-frame clones and lacks some. The data contain about 98,000 clones, 81% of them singletons. Sample: peripheral blood. The receptors were sampled from an elderly woman with acute or convalescent COVID-19.

This chain joins TRBV5-6 and TRBJ2-7; the D gene is possibly TRBD1 (8 bases). The germline V gene has CDR1 SGHDT and CDR2 YYEEEE. V was trimmed by 1 base and J by 2 bases, leaving 16 bases between them. The CDR3 sequence is 16 residues long. CDR3 coding DNA: TGTGCCAGCAGCTTGAGGGTTACAGGGGGGGCCTACGAGCAGTACTTC. It codes for CASSLRVTGGAYEQYF. Looking up the rest from reference TRBV5-6 and TRBJ2-7 gives the full variable domain: DAGVTQSPTHLIKTRGQQVTLRCSPKSGHDTVSWYQQALGQGPQFIFQYYEEEERQRGNFPDRFSGHQFPNYSSELNVNALLLGDSALYLCASSLRVTGGAYEQYFGPGTRLTVT.

This chain links TRBV5-4 with TRBJ2-2, with 7 bases identical to TRBD1. Trimming took 0 bases from V and 2 from J; bases not matched to a gene: 7. Germline lookup yields CDR1 SGHNT and CDR2 YYREEE (reference sequence). This CDR3 has 17 amino acids. The CDR3 nucleotides are TGTGCCAGCAGCTTGGACGGGACAGCTAGAAACACCGGGGAGCTGTTTTTT. Residues: CASSLDGTARNTGELFF.

V is TRBV19 and J is TRBJ1-6; the D gene is possibly TRBD1 (5 bases). The length of the CDR3 is 15 residues. Germline V CDR1 and CDR2: LNHDA, SQIVND (reference sequence). V gave up 0 bases and J gave up 4 bases, with 7 bases separating them. The CDR3 loop reads CASSIERQYNSPLHF. The CDR3 region has the DNA TGTGCCAGTAGTATAGAAAGACAGTATAATTCACCCCTCCACTTT.

V is TRBV6-6 and J is TRBJ2-1; possibly TRBD1 for D (6 bases). The CDR3 spans 11 residues. The V end lost 6 bases, the J end lost 14 bases, and 14 bases lay between the germline ends. Germline V lookup: CDR1 MNHNY, CDR2 SVGAGI (reference sequence). The CDR3 DNA is TGTGCCAGCAGCTTGAACAGGGACGAGTTCTTC. Its translation is CASSLNRDEFF.